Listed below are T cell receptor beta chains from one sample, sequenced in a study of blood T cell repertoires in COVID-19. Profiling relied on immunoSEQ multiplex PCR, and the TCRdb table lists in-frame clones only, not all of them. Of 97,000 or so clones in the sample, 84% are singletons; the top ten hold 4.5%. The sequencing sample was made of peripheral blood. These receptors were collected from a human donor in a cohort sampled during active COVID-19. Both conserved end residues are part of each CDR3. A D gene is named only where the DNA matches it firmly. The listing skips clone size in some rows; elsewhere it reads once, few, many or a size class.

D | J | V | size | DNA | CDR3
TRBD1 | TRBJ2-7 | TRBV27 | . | TGTGCCAGCAGTCGACAGGGGTCCCTCTACGAGCAGTACTTC | CASSRQGSLYEQYF
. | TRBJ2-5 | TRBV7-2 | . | TGTGCCAGCAGTCGTCAGGGAATCCAAGAGACCCAGTACTTC | CASSRQGIQETQYF
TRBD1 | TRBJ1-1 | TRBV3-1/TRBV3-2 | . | TGTGCCAGCAGCCAAGAGAGATTCGGGACAGGGAACACTGAAGCTTTCTTT | CASSQERFGTGNTEAFF
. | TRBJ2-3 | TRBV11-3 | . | TGTGCCAGCAGCTTAGATCAGGAGAGACAGACAGATACGCAGTATTTT | CASSLDQERQTDTQYF
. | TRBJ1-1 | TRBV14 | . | TGTGCCAGCAGCCAACGGACAGCGAGGAACACTGAAGCTTTCTTT | CASSQRTARNTEAFF
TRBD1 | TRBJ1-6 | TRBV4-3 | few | TGCGCCAGCAGCGACGGACAGGGCCGTAATTCACCCCTCCACTTT | CASSDGQGRNSPLHF
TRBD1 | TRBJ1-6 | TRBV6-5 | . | TGTGCCAGTGCTGGACAGGGAAACAATTCACCCCTCCACTTT | CASAGQGNNSPLHF
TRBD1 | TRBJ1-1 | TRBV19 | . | TGTGCCAGTAGTATTTGGGGCAGGGGGCTCACTGAAGCTTTCTTT | CASSIWGRGLTEAFF
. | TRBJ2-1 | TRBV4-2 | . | TGTGCCAGCAGCCCGAGACTTTCTCAAGGGGGTAATGAGCAGTTCTTC | CASSPRLSQGGNEQFF
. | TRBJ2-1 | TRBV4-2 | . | TGTGCCAGCAGCCAAGATTTCAGGGGTCCTGAGCAGTTCTTC | CASSQDFRGPEQFF